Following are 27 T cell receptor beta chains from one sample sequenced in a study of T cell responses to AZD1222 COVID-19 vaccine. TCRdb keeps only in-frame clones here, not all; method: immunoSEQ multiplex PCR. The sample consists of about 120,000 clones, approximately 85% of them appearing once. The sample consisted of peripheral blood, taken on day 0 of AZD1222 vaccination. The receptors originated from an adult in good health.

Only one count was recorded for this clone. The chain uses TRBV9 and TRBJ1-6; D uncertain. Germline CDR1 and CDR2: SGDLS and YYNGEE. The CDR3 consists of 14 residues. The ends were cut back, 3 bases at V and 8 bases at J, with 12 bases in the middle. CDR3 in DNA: TGTGCCAGCAGCGGGCCCGCCGAGGATTCACCCCTCCACTTT. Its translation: CASSGPAEDSPLHF.

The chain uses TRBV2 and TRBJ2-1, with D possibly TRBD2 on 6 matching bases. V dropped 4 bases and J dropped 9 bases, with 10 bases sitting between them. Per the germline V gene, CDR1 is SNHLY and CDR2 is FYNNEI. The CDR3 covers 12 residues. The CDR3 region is CASSVRGGEQFF. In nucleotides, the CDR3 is TGTGCCAGCAGTGTTAGGGGAGGTGAGCAGTTCTTC. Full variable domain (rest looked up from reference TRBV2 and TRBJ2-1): EPEVTQTPSHQVTQMGQEVILRCVPISNHLYFYWYRQILGQKVEFLVSFYNNEISEKSEIFDDQFSVERPDGSNFTLKIRSTKLEDSAMYFCASSVRGGEQFFGPGTRLTVL.

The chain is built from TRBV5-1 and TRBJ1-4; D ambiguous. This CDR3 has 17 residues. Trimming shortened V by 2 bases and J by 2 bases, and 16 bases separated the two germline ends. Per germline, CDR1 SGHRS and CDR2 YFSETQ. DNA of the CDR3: TGCGCCAGCAGCTTAACGGCCGCCGGAGGGACTAATGAAAAACTGTTTTTT. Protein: CASSLTAAGGTNEKLFF.

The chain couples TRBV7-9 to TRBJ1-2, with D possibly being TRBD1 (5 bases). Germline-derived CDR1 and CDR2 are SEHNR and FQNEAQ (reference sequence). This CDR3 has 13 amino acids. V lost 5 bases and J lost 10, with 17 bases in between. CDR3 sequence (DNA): TGTGCCAGCAGCATAGGGACGGTTTACGTCTACACCTTC. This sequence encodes CASSIGTVYVYTF.

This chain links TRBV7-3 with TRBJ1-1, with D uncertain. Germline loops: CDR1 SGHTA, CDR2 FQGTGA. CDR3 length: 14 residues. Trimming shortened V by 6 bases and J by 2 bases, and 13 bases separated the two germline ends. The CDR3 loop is CASRRTGPNTEAFF. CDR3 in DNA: TGTGCCAGCAGACGAACGGGCCCCAACACTGAAGCTTTCTTT.

The CDR3, as DNA: TGTGCCATCAGTGAGGGACAGGGGAATTATGGCTACACCTTC. It translates to CAISEGQGNYGYTF. The chain couples TRBV10-3 to TRBJ1-2; 9 bases are a match to TRBD1. This CDR3 has 14 amino acids. The ends lost 2 bases at V and 5 bases at J; junction bases unmatched: 3. Looked up from germline, CDR1 is ENHRY and CDR2 is SYGVKD.

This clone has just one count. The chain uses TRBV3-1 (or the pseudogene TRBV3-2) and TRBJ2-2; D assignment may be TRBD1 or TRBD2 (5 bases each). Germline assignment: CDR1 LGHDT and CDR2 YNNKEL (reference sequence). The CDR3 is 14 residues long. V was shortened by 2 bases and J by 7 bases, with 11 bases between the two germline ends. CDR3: CASSQRGDDGELFF. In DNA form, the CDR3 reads TGTGCCAGCAGCCAACGAGGGGACGACGGGGAGCTGTTTTTT.

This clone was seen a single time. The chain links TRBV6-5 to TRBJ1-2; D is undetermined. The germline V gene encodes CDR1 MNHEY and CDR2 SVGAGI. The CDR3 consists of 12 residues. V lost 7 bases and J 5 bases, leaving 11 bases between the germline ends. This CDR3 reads CASTQANYGYTF. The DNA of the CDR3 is TGTGCCAGCACCCAGGCCAATTATGGCTACACCTTC.

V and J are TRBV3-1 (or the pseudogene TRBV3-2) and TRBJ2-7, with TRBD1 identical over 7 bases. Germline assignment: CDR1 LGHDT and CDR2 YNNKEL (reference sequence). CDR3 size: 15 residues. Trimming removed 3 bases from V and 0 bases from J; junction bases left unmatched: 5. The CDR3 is CASSHPGQTSYEQYF. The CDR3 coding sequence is TGTGCCAGCAGCCACCCGGGACAGACCTCCTACGAGCAGTACTTC.

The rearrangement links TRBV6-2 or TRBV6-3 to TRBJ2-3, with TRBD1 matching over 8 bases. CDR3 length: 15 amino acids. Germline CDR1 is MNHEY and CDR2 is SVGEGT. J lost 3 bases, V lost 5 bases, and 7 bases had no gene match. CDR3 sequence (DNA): TGTGCCAGCAGTCGCCCGCGACAGGGGACAGATACGCAGTATTTT. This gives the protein CASSRPRQGTDTQYF.

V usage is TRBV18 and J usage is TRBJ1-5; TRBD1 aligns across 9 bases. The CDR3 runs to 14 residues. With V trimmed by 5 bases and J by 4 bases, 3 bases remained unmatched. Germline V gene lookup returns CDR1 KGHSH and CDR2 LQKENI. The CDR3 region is CASSSDRGNQPQHF. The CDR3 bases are TGTGCCAGCTCATCGGACAGGGGAAATCAGCCCCAGCATTTT.

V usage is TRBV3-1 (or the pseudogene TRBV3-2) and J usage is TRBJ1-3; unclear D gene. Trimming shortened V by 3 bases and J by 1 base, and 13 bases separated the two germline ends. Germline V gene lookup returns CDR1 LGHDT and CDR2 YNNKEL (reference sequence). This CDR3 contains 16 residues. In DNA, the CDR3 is TGTGCCAGCAGCCAGGGCACCTCCTTATCTGGAAACACCATATATTTT. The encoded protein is CASSQGTSLSGNTIYF.

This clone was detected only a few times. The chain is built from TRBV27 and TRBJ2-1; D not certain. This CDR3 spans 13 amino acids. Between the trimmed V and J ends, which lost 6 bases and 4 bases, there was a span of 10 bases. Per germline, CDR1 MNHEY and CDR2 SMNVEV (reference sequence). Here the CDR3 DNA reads TGTGCCAGCAGCCCGACGGAGTACAATGAGCAGTTCTTC. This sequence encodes CASSPTEYNEQFF.

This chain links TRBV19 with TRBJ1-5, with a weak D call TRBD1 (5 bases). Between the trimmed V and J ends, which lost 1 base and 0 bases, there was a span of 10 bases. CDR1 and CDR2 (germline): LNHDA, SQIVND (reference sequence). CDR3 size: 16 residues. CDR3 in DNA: TGTGCCAGTAGTATAGTATCAGGGAATAGCAATCAGCCCCAGCATTTT. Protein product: CASSIVSGNSNQPQHF.

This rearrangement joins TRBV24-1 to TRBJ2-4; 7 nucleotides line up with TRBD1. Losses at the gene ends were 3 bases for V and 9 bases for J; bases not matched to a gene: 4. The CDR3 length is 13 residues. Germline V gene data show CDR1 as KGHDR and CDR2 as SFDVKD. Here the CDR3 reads CATSDGTAPIQYF. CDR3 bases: TGTGCCACCAGTGATGGGACAGCTCCCATTCAGTACTTC.

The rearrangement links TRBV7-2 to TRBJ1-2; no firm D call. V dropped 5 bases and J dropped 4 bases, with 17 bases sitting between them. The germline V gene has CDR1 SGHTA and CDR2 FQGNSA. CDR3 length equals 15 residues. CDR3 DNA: TGTGCCAGCAGCCCCACTTCACTTTCGGGCTATGGCTACACCTTC. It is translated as CASSPTSLSGYGYTF.

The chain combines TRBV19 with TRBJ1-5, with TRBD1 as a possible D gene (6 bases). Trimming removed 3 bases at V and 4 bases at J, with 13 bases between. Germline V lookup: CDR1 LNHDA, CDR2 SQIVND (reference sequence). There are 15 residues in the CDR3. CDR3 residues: CASSIGQRPNQPQHF. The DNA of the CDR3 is TGTGCCAGTAGTATTGGACAGCGACCTAATCAGCCCCAGCATTTT.

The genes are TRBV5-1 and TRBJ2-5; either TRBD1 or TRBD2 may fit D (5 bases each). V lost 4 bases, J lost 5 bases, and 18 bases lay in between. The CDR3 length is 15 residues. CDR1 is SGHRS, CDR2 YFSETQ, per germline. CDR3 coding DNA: TGCGCCAGCAGCCGTAATCAGGGAAGAGGGGAGACCCAGTACTTC. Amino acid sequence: CASSRNQGRGETQYF.

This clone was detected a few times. The CDR3 loop reads CASSLGPQSQNQPQHF. CDR3 DNA: TGTGCCAGCTCGCTAGGCCCACAGTCCCAAAATCAGCCCCAGCATTTT. The chain couples TRBV18 to TRBJ1-5; D uncertain. V was clipped by 6 bases and J by 4 bases, with 19 bases between them. Germline CDR1 reads KGHSH; CDR2 reads LQKENI. This CDR3 comprises 16 residues.

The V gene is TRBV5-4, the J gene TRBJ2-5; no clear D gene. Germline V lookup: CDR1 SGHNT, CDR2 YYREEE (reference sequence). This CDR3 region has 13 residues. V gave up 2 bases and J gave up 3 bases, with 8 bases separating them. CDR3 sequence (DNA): TGTGCCAGCAGCTTTACAGCAAAAGAGACCCAGTACTTC. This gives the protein CASSFTAKETQYF.

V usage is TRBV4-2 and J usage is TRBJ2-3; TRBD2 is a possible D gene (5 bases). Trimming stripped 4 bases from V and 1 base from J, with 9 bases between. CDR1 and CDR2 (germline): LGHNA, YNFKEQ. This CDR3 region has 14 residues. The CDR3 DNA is TGTGCCAGCAGCCTAAAAGCGGGCACAGATACGCAGTATTTT. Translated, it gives CASSLKAGTDTQYF.

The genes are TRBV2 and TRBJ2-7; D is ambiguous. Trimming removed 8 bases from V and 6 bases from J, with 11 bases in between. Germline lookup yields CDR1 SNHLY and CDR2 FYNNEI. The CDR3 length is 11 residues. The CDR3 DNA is TGTGCCAGCGTAAGAACAGCCGAGCAGTACTTC. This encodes CASVRTAEQYF.

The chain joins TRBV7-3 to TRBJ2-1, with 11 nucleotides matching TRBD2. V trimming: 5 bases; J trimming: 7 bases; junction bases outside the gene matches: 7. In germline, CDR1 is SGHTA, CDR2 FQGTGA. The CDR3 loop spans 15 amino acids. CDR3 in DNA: TGTGCCAGCAGCCTCCCTAGCGGGAGGTCAAATGAGCAGTTCTTC. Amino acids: CASSLPSGRSNEQFF.

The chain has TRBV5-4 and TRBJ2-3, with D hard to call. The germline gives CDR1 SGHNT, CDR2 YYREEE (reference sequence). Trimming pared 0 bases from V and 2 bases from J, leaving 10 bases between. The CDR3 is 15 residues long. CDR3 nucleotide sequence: TGTGCCAGCAGCTTGGTTTACGGAAACACAGATACGCAGTATTTT. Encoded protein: CASSLVYGNTDTQYF.

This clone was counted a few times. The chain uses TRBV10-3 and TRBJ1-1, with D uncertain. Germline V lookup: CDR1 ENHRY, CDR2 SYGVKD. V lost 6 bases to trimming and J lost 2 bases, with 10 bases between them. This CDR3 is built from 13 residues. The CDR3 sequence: CAIRRAGNTEAFF. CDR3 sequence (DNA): TGTGCCATCAGGAGGGCAGGAAACACTGAAGCTTTCTTT.

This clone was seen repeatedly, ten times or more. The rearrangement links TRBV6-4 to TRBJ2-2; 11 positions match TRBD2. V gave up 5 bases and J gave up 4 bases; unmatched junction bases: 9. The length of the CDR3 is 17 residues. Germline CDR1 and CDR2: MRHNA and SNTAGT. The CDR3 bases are TGTGCCAGCAGTACGACTAGCGGGACAAGTTCCACCGGGGAGCTGTTTTTT. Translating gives CASSTTSGTSSTGELFF.

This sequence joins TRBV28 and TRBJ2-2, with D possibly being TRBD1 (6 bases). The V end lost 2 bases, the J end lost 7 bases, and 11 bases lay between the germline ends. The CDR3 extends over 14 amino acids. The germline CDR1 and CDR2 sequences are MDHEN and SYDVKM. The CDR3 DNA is TGTGCCAGCAGTTTAGGGGGCCGGGACGGGGAGCTGTTTTTT. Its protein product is CASSLGGRDGELFF.